A selection of T cell receptor beta chains follows, all from one sample in a study of long-term antiretroviral therapy in people with HIV. This table comes from immunoSEQ multiplex PCR, and its TCRdb copy is limited to in-frame clones, with some not included. The sample consists of fewer than 30,000 clones, about 79% of them appearing once. This sample comprised unsorted PBMCs, obtained 0.7 years before starting antiretroviral therapy. These TCRs come from a man younger than 45 with HIV. The CDR3 runs from the conserved cysteine through the conserved F or W. A D gene is named only where the DNA matches it firmly. Clone size is stated in some rows and not others, as once, few, many or a class when expanded.

>TRBJ2-2|TRBV2|-|-
CASSGGGGNAGELFF
TGTGCCAGCAGTGGGGGAGGGGGGAACGCCGGGGAGCTGTTTTTT
>TRBJ1-6|TRBV11-2|-|-
CASSLSYNSPLHF
TGTGCCAGCAGCTTATCCTATAATTCACCCCTCCACTTT
>TRBJ1-2|TRBV6-1|few|TRBD1
CASSLRDRGDYGYTF
TGTGCCAGCAGTTTGAGAGACAGGGGCGATTATGGCTACACCTTC
>TRBJ1-2|TRBV4-3|-|TRBD1
CASSHPSSDRTGVDYYGYTF
TGCGCCAGCAGCCATCCATCCTCCGACAGGACAGGGGTCGACTACTATGGCTACACCTTC
>TRBJ2-7|TRBV5-1|-|TRBD2
CASSLGGTSYEQYF
TGCGCCAGCAGCTTGGGCGGGACTAGCTACGAGCAGTACTTC
>TRBJ1-3|TRBV30|-|-
CAWSVKSSGNTIYF
TGTGCCTGGAGTGTAAAAAGCTCTGGAAACACCATATATTTT
>TRBJ1-1|TRBV5-1|-|TRBD1
CASRTGTGGFELNTEAFF
TGCGCCAGCCGAACCGGGACAGGGGGCTTTGAACTGAACACTGAAGCTTTCTTT
>TRBJ2-7|TRBV27|-|TRBD2
CASSLGRAGVGYEQYF
TGTGCCAGCAGTTTAGGGAGGGCGGGAGTGGGCTACGAGCAGTACTTC
>TRBJ2-3|TRBV7-9|once|TRBD2
CASSLEDLAGLGDTQYF
TGTGCCAGCAGCTTAGAGGATCTAGCGGGACTAGGAGATACGCAGTATTTT
>TRBJ2-3|TRBV7-8|once|TRBD2
CASSTGTSGGTDTQYF
TGTGCCAGCAGCACCGGGACTAGCGGGGGAACAGATACGCAGTATTTT
>TRBJ2-3|TRBV7-2|once|TRBD2
CASTARGGRGTDTQYF
TGTGCCAGCACCGCTCGTGGCGGGAGGGGCACAGATACGCAGTATTTT
>TRBJ2-1|TRBV2|-|TRBD1
CASSEEQWAGGNEQFF
TGTGCCAGCAGTGAAGAGCAGTGGGCAGGGGGCAATGAGCAGTTCTTC
>TRBJ2-1|TRBV28|-|TRBD1
CASSLRGLTYNEQFF
TGTGCCAGCAGTTTAAGGGGGCTTACCTACAATGAGCAGTTCTTC
>TRBJ1-2|TRBV5-1|-|TRBD1
CASSSGQGNYGYTF
TGCGCCAGCAGCTCGGGACAGGGAAACTATGGCTACACCTTC
>TRBJ1-4|TRBV30|-|-
CAWRRSGGEKLFF
TGTGCCTGGAGGAGGTCCGGCGGCGAAAAACTGTTTTTT
>TRBJ2-2|TRBV9|-|-
CASSVGAGINTGELFF
TGTGCCAGCAGCGTAGGCGCGGGGATCAACACCGGGGAGCTGTTTTTT
>TRBJ2-7|TRBV28|-|-
CASSTSSLRAFLTYEQYF
TGTGCCAGCAGTACCTCCTCCTTACGGGCATTTTTAACCTACGAGCAGTACTTC
>TRBJ2-7|TRBV6-4|-|TRBD1
CASSDGQGIFYEQYF
TGTGCCAGCAGTGACGGACAGGGGATTTTCTACGAGCAGTACTTC
>TRBJ1-5|TRBV2|-|-
CASRGAVKTGGQPQHF
TGTGCCAGCAGGGGGGCAGTTAAGACGGGGGGTCAGCCCCAGCATTTT
>TRBJ1-5|TRBV6-1|-|TRBD1
CASNTGTGWHF
TGTGCCAGCAATACCGGGACAGGGTGGCATTTT
>TRBJ2-3|TRBV7-3|-|TRBD2
CASSQAGGPDTQYF
TGTGCCAGCAGCCAAGCGGGGGGGCCCGATACGCAGTATTTT
>TRBJ2-2|TRBV7-9|-|-
CASSLEGPPHGELFF
TGTGCCAGCAGCTTAGAAGGACCTCCTCACGGGGAGCTGTTTTTT
>TRBJ2-7|TRBV19|-|-
CASSMEGRAYEQYF
TGTGCCAGTAGTATGGAAGGACGAGCCTACGAGCAGTACTTC
>TRBJ1-5|TRBV19|-|-
CASSIESGTGGNQPQHF
TGTGCCAGTAGTATAGAATCCGGGACTGGGGGCAATCAGCCCCAGCATTTT
>TRBJ2-2|TRBV19|-|TRBD2
CASSISGGNTGELFF
TGTGCCAGTAGTATAAGCGGGGGGAACACCGGGGAGCTGTTTTTT
>TRBJ2-7|TRBV4-2|-|TRBD2
CASSQEPSGGARDEQYF
TGTGCCAGCAGCCAAGAGCCTAGCGGGGGGGCCCGAGACGAGCAGTACTTC
>TRBJ2-3|TRBV18|once|-
CASSPLSGTSTDTQYF
TGTGCCAGCTCACCATTAAGCGGGACAAGCACAGATACGCAGTATTTT
>TRBJ2-2|TRBV5-4|-|-
CASSLNAGVVTGELFF
TGTGCCAGCAGCTTGAATGCGGGTGTAGTCACCGGGGAGCTGTTTTTT
>TRBJ1-2|TRBV6-5|-|-
CASSSPTGGRVLSTF
TGTGCCAGCAGTTCCCCGACGGGAGGAAGGGTTCTGAGCACCTTC
>TRBJ2-3|TRBV9|-|TRBD2
CASSVEPPASGRSTDTQYF
TGTGCCAGCAGCGTAGAACCCCCTGCTAGCGGGAGGTCCACAGATACGCAGTATTTT
>TRBJ2-2|TRBV6-1|-|TRBD2
CASSESRTSGITGELFF
TGTGCCAGCAGTGAAAGTAGGACTAGCGGCATCACCGGGGAGCTGTTTTTT
>TRBJ2-7|TRBV15|-|TRBD2
CATSREASGLTYEQYF
TGTGCCACCAGCAGAGAGGCTAGCGGGTTAACCTACGAGCAGTACTTC
>TRBJ1-2|TRBV7-6|-|TRBD1
CASSLGTPGQAYGYTF
TGTGCCAGCAGCTTAGGAACACCGGGACAGGCGTATGGCTACACCTTC
>TRBJ2-2|TRBV7-2|-|-
CASSSDGDPGAGELFF
TGTGCCAGCAGCTCCGACGGGGACCCGGGGGCCGGGGAGCTGTTTTTT
>TRBJ1-3|TRBV5-8|-|-
CASSLADSGNTIYF
TGTGCCAGCAGCCTGGCAGACTCTGGAAACACCATATATTTT
>TRBJ2-3|TRBV29-1|-|TRBD1
CSVGQGTDTQYF
TGCAGCGTAGGACAGGGAACAGATACGCAGTATTTT
>TRBJ1-5|TRBV5-6|-|-
CASSLTGRYSNQPQHF
TGTGCCAGCAGCTTGACAGGGAGATATAGCAATCAGCCCCAGCATTTT
>TRBJ2-7|TRBV6-1|-|TRBD2
CATRLRTSGNEQYF
TGTGCCACCCGCCTGAGGACTAGCGGAAACGAGCAGTACTTC
>TRBJ2-7|TRBV6-1|-|-
CASSEAGRLSYEQYF
TGTGCCAGCAGTGAAGCGGGACGGCTCTCCTACGAGCAGTACTTC
>TRBJ2-5|TRBV7-8|-|-
CASWADRTKTQYF
TGTGCCAGCTGGGCGGACAGGACTAAGACCCAGTACTTC
>TRBJ2-7|TRBV6-8|once|TRBD2
CASSYPRSGRSSYEQYF
TGTGCCAGCAGTTACCCTCGAAGCGGGAGGTCTTCCTACGAGCAGTACTTC
>TRBJ2-7|TRBV6-5|once|TRBD1
CASSYIQGALYEQYF
TGTGCCAGCAGTTACATCCAGGGGGCCCTCTACGAGCAGTACTTC
>TRBJ2-3|TRBV5-6|-|-
CASSLRGRATDTQYF
TGTGCCAGCAGCTTGAGGGGCAGGGCCACAGATACGCAGTATTTT
>TRBJ2-3|TRBV7-2|-|TRBD2
CASSLDSGGTDTQYF
TGTGCCAGCAGCTTGGATAGCGGGGGGACAGATACGCAGTATTTT
>TRBJ2-1|TRBV11-2|-|TRBD2
CASSPTSGAYNEQFF
TGTGCCAGCAGCCCCACTAGCGGGGCCTACAATGAGCAGTTCTTC
>TRBJ1-5|TRBV7-2|-|-
CASCLGYQPQHF
TGTGCCAGCTGTCTTGGATATCAGCCCCAGCATTTT